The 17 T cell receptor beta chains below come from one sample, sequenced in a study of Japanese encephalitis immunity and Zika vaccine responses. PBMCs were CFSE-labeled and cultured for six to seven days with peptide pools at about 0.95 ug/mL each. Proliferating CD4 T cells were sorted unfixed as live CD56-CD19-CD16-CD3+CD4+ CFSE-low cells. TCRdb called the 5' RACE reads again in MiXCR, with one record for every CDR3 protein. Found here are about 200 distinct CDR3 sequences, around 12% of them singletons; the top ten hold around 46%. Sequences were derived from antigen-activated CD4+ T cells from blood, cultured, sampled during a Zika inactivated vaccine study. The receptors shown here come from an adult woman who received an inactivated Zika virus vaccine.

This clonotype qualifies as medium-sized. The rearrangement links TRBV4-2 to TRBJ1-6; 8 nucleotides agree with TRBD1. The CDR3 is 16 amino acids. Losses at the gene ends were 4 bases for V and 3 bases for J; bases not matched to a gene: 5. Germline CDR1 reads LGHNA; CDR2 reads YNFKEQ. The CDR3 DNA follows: TGTGCCAGCAGCCTCACAGGGGGTCTCTATAATTCACCCCTCCACTTT. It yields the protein CASSLTGGLYNSPLHF.

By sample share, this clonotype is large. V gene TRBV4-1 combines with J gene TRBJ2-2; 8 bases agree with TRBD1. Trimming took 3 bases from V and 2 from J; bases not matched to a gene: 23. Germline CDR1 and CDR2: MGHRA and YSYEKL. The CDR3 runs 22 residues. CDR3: CASSHRTIRGLRRRLNTGELFF. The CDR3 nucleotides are TGCGCCAGCAGCCATCGGACTATCAGGGGGCTACGCCGGAGGTTAAACACCGGGGAGCTGTTTTTT.

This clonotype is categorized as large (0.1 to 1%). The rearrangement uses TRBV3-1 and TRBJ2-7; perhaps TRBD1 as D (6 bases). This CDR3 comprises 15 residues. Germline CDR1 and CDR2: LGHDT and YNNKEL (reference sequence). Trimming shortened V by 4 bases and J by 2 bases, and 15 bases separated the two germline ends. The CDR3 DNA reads TGTGCCAGCAGCCTGGGACACCTGTCCCCCTACGAGCAGTACTTC. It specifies CASSLGHLSPYEQYF.

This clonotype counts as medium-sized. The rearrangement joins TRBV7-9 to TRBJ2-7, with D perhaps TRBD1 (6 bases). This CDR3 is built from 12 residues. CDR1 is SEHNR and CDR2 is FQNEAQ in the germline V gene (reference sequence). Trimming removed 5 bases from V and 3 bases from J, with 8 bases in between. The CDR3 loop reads CASSQTGYEQYF. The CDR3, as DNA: TGTGCCAGCAGCCAGACAGGCTACGAGCAGTACTTC. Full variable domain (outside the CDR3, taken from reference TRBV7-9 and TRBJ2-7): DTGVSQNPRHKITKRGQNVTFRCDPISEHNRLYWYRQTLGQGPEFLTYFQNEAQLEKSRLLSDRFSAERPKGSFSTLEIQRTEQGDSAMYLCASSQTGYEQYFGPGTRLTVT.

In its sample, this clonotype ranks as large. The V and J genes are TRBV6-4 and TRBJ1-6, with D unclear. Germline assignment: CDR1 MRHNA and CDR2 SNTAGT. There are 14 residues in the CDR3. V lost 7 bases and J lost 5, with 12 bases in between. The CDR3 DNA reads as TGTGCCAGCATCCCCTGGGGTCATAATTCACCCCTCCACTTT. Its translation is CASIPWGHNSPLHF.

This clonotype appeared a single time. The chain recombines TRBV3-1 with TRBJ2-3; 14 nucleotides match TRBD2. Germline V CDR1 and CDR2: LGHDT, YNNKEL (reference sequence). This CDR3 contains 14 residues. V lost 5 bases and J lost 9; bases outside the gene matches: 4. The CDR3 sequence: CASSRGTSGGTQYF. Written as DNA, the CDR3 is TGTGCCAGCAGCAGAGGGACTAGCGGGGGCACGCAGTATTTT.

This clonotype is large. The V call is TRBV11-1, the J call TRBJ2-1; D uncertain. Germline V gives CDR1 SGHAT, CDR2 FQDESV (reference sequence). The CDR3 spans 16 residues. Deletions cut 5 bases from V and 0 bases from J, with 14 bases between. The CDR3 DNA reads TGTGCCAGCAGCCGGTACACAGTAGGCTCCTACAATGAGCAGTTCTTC. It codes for CASSRYTVGSYNEQFF.

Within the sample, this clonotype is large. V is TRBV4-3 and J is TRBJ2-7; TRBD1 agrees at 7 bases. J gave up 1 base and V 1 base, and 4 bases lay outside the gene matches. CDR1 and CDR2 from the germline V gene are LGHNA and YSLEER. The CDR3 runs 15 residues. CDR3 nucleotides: TGCGCCAGCAGCCAAGTGGGGGACAGTTCCTACGAGCAGTACTTC. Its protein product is CASSQVGDSSYEQYF.

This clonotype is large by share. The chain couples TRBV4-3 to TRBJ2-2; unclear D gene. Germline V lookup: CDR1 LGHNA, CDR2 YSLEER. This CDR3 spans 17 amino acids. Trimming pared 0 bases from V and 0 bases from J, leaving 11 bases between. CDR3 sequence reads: CASSQEMVPANTGELFF. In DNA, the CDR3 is TGCGCCAGCAGCCAAGAGATGGTCCCCGCGAACACCGGGGAGCTGTTTTTT.

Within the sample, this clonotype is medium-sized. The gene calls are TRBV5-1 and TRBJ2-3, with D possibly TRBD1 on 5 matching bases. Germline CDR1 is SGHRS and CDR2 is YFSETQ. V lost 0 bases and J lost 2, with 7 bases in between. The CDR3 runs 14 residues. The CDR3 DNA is TGCGCCAGCAGCTTGGGGGGCTACACAGATACGCAGTATTTT. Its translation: CASSLGGYTDTQYF.

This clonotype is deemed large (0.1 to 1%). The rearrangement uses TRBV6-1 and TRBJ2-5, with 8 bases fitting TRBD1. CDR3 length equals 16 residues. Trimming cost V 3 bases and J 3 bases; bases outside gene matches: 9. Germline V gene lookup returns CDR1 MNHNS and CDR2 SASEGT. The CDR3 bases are TGTGCCAGCAGTGATTTGGTGGGGACAGGCGAAGAGACCCAGTACTTC. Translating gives CASSDLVGTGEETQYF.

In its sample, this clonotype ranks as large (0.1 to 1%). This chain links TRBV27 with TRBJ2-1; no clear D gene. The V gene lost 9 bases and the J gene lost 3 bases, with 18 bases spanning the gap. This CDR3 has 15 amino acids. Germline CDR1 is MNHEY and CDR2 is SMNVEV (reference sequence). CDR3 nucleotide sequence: TGTGCCAGTGCGAGTTTATACAGAAACTACAATGAGCAGTTCTTC. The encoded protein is CASASLYRNYNEQFF.

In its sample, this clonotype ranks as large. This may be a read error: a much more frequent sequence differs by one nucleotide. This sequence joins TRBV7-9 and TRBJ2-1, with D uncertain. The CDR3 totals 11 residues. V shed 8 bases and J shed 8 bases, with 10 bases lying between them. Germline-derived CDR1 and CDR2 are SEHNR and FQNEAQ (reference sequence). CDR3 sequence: CASAQIDEQFF. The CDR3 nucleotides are TGTGCCAGCGCCCAAATTGATGAGCAGTTCTTC.

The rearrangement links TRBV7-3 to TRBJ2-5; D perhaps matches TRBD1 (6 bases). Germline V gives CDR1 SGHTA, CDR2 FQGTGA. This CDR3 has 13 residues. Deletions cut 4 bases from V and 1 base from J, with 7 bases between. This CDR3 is CASSSGAQETQYF. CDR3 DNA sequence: TGTGCCAGCAGCTCAGGGGCCCAAGAGACCCAGTACTTC.

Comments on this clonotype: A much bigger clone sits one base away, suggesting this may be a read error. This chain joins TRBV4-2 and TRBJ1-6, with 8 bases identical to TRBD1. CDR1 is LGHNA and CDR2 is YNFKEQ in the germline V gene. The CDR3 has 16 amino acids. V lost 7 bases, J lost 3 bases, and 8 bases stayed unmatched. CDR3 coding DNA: TGTGCCAGCAACCTCACAGGGGGTCTCTATAATTCACCCCTCCACTTT. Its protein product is CASNLTGGLYNSPLHF.

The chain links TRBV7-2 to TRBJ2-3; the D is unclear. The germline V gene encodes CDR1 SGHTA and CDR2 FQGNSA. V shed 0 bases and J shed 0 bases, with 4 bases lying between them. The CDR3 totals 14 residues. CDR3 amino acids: CASSLAPSTDTQYF. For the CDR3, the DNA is TGTGCCAGCAGCTTAGCGCCTAGCACAGATACGCAGTATTTT.

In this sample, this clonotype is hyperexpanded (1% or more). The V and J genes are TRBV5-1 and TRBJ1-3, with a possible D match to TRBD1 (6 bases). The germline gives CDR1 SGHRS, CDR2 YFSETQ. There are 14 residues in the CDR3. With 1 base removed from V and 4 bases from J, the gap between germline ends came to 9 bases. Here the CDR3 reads CASSLSGVGNTIYF. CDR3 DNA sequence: TGCGCCAGCAGCTTGTCAGGGGTCGGAAACACCATATATTTT.